This T cell receptor (beta chain) was documented in a study of T cells after yellow fever vaccination. Study in general: Fractions of limited cellularity were prepared by means of SMART-Seq v4 Ultra Low Input. Whole-study results and caveats: There was a small share of clonotypes that showed up in both the CD4 and CD8 compartments.

TCRdb re-analysed the 5' RACE reads in MiXCR, keeping a single row per CDR3 protein. The sample yields some 240,000 distinct CDR3 sequences, less than 3.5% seen once. This clonotype was seen many times. Its cognate antigen is unknown. CDR1 SGHRS and CDR2 YFSETQ come from the germline V gene. This CDR3 comprises 13 residues. Between the trimmed V and J ends, which lost 4 bases and 5 bases, there was a span of 12 bases. The source of this sequence is a man aged 18 to 35 who received the YFV17D yellow fever vaccine. V gene TRBV5-1 combines with J gene TRBJ2-5; D remains ambiguous. The source was CD4+ T cells sorted from PBMCs, collected 10 days after the yellow fever booster vaccination. The CDR3 protein is CASSPDGAETQYF. As DNA, the CDR3 is TGCGCCAGCAGCCCGGACGGCGCCGAGACCCAGTACTTC.